The rows below give T cell receptor beta chains drawn from one sample of a study of response to subunit inactivated influenza vaccine. Each CDR3 protein gets one entry after TCRdb re-called the RT-PCR reads with MiXCR. The repertoire has approximately 530,000 distinct CDR3 sequences, approximately 6.9% of them found once; the top ten carry around 13%. The sample in question was PBMCs from blood, obtained less than 25 months after vaccination. Receptors were obtained from a man between 45 and 75 years old who received an inactivated influenza vaccine. The CDR3 runs from the conserved cysteine through the conserved F or W. A D gene is named only where the DNA matches it firmly. Size tells how often a clone was seen (once, few, many) or the class of an expanded clone, and some rows leave it out.

abundance	d_gene	j_gene	v_gene	CDR3aa	CDR3nt
NA	TRBD2	TRBJ2-2	TRBV4-2	CASSQTGLAGSGELFF	TGTGCCAGCAGCCAAACCGGACTAGCGGGGTCCGGGGAGCTGTTTTTT
NA	TRBD1	TRBJ2-7	TRBV5-5	CASSFRDSYYEQYF	TGTGCCAGCAGCTTCCGGGACAGCTATTACGAGCAGTACTTC
many	NA	TRBJ2-3	TRBV19	CASSFSSTTDTQYF	TGTGCCAGTAGTTTTTCTAGCACCACAGATACGCAGTATTTT
many	NA	TRBJ2-1	TRBV11-2	CASSSLSSYNEQFF	TGTGCCAGCAGCTCACTTAGCTCCTACAATGAGCAGTTCTTC
few	NA	TRBJ2-2	TRBV7-2	CASSIQGPNTGELFF	TGTGCCAGCAGCATACAGGGCCCAAACACCGGGGAGCTGTTTTTT
NA	TRBD2	TRBJ2-5	TRBV7-2	CASSFTGTREETQYF	TGTGCCAGCAGCTTCACCGGGACTAGGGAAGAGACCCAGTACTTC
few	TRBD2	TRBJ2-3	TRBV12-3/TRBV12-4	CASSPSGGAPTDTQYF	TGTGCCAGCAGTCCTAGCGGGGGAGCCCCCACAGATACGCAGTATTTT
many	TRBD1	TRBJ2-1	TRBV9	CASSVGDRGYNEQFF	TGTGCCAGCAGCGTAGGGGACAGGGGCTACAATGAGCAGTTCTTC
many	NA	TRBJ2-1	TRBV15	CATSRDRAGNNEQFF	TGTGCCACCAGCAGAGATCGTGCAGGGAACAATGAGCAGTTCTTC
few	TRBD1	TRBJ1-5	TRBV7-9	CASSKTGDSNQPQHF	TGTGCCAGCAGCAAGACAGGGGATAGCAATCAGCCCCAGCATTTT
few	NA	TRBJ1-3	TRBV27	CASSLEGRGGNTIYF	TGTGCCAGCAGTTTAGAGGGGCGGGGTGGAAACACCATATATTTT
NA	TRBD1	TRBJ2-5	TRBV12-3/TRBV12-4	CASTTQGKETQYF	TGTGCCAGCACCACACAGGGGAAAGAGACCCAGTACTTC
few	NA	TRBJ2-7	TRBV5-5	CASSLEDRSYEQYF	TGTGCCAGCAGCTTGGAGGATAGATCCTACGAGCAGTACTTC
NA	NA	TRBJ2-7	TRBV29-1	CSVAPKVSDRPQYF	TGCAGCGTTGCCCCTAAGGTTTCCGACCGCCCGCAGTACTTC